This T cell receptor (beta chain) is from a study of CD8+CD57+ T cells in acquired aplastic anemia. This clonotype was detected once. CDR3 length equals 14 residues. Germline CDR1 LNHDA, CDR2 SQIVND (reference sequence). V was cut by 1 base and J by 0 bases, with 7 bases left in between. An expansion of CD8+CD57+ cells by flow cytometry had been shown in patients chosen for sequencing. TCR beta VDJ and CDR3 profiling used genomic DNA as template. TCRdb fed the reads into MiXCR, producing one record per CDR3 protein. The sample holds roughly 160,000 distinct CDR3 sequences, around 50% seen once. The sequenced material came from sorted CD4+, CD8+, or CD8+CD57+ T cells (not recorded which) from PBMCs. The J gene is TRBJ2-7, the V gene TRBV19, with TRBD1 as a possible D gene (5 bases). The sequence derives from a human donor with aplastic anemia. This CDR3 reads CASSIGGISYEQYF. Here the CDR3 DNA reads TGTGCCAGTAGTATAGGGGGCATCTCCTACGAGCAGTACTTC.